The clone carrying this TCR beta chain was detected once. This sample stems from a study of blood T cell repertoires in COVID-19. The CDR3 is 13 amino acids. The V end lost 5 bases, the J end lost 0 bases, and 5 bases lay between the germline ends. Produced via immunoSEQ multiplex PCR; TCRdb's table is partial and in-frame only. Here the sample spans about 220,000 clones, approximately 86% being singletons. The sequenced sample consisted of peripheral blood. The TCR originated in a woman aged 80 or over with acute or convalescent COVID-19. The chain carries TRBV12-3 or TRBV12-4 and TRBJ1-3; D remains ambiguous. This chain's CDR3 is CASSLSSGNTIYF. For the CDR3, the DNA is TGTGCCAGCAGTCTCAGCTCTGGAAACACCATATATTTT.